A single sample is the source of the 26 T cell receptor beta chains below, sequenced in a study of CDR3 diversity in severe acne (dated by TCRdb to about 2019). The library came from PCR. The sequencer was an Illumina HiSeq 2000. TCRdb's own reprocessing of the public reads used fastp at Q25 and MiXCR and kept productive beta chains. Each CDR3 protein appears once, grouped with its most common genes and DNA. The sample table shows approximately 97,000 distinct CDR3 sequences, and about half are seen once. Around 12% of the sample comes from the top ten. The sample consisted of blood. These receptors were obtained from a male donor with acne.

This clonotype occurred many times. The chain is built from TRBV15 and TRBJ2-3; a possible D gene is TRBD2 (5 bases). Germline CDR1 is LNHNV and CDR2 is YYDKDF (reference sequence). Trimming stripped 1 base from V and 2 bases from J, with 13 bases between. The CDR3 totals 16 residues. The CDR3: CATSRVRGHDTDTQYF. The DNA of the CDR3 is TGTGCCACCAGCAGAGTCAGAGGGCACGACACAGATACGCAGTATTTT.

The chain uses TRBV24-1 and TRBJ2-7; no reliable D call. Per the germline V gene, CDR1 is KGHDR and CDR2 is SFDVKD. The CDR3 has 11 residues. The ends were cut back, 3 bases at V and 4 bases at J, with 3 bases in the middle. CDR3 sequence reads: CATSDMYEQYF. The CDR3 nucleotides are TGTGCCACCAGTGATATGTACGAGCAGTACTTC.

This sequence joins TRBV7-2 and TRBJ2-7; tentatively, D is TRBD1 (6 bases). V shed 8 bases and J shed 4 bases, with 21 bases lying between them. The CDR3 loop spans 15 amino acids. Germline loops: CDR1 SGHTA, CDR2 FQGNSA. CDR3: CASSSEQGTFYEQYF. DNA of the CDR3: TGTGCCAGCTCATCCGAACAGGGTACGTTTTACGAGCAGTACTTC. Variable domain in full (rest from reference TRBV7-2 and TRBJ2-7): GAGVSQSPSNKVTEKGKDVELRCDPISGHTALYWYRQSLGQGLEFLIYFQGNSAPDKSGLPSDRFSAERTGGSVSTLTIQRTQQEDSAVYLCASSSEQGTFYEQYFGPGTRLTVT.

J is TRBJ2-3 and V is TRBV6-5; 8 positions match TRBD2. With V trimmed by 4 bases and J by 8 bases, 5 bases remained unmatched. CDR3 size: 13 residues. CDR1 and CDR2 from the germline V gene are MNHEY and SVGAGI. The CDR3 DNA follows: TGTGCCAGCAGTTCGAGCGGGAGTGGTACGCAGTATTTT. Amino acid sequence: CASSSSGSGTQYF.

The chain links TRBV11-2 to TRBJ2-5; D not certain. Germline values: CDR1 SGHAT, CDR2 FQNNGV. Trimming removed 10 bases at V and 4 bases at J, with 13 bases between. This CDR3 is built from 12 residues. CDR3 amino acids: CATKGYTETQYF. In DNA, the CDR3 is TGTGCCACCAAAGGCTACACAGAGACCCAGTACTTC.

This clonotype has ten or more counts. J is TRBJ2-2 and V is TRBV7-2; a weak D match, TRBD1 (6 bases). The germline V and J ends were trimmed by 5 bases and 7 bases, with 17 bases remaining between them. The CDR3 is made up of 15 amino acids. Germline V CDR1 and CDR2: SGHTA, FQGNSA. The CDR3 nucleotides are TGTGCCAGCAGCCCATTGGAGGCAGGGGTCGGGGAGCTGTTTTTT. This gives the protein CASSPLEAGVGELFF.

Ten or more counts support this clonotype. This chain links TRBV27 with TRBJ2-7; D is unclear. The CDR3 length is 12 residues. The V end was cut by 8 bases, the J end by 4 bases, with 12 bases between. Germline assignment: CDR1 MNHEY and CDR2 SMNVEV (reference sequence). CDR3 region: CASGQEKYEQYF. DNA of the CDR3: TGTGCCAGCGGGCAGGAGAAATACGAGCAGTACTTC.

The CDR3: CASSLEGGRNEQYF. DNA of the CDR3: TGTGCCAGCAGCTTGGAAGGGGGTCGGAACGAGCAGTACTTC. The chain couples TRBV7-3 to TRBJ2-7; the D gene is possibly TRBD1 (6 bases). Trimming left V 3 bases short and J 5 bases short, with 14 bases between. CDR1 and CDR2 (germline): SGHTA, FQGTGA. The CDR3 runs 14 residues.

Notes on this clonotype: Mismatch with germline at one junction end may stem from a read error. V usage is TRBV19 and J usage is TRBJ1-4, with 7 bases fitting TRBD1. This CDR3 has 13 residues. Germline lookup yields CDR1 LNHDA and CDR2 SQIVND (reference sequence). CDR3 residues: CASRVQGYEKLLF. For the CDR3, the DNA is TGTGCCAGTAGGGTACAGGGGTATGAAAAACTGTTGTTT.

The CDR3 reads CSVEYDSNYGYTF. In DNA, the CDR3 is TGCAGCGTTGAATATGACAGTAACTATGGCTACACCTTC. The V call is TRBV29-1, the J call TRBJ1-2; tentative D call: TRBD1 (5 bases). Germline lookup yields CDR1 SQVTM and CDR2 ANQGSEA. V gave up 2 bases and J gave up 1 base, with 8 bases separating them. This CDR3 is built from 13 residues.

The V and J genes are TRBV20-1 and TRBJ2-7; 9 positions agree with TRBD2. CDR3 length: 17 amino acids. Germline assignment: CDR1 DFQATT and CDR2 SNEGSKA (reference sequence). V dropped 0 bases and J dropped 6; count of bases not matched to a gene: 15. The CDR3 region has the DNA TGCAGTGCTAGAGAAGCTAGGCTAGCGGGACCATTAGGCGAGCAGTACTTC. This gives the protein CSAREARLAGPLGEQYF.

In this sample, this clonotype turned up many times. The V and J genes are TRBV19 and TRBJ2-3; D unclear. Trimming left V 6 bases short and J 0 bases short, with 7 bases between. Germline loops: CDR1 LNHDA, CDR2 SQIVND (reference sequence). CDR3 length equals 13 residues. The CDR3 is CASRAASTDTQYF. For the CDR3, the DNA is TGTGCCAGTAGGGCAGCTAGCACAGATACGCAGTATTTT. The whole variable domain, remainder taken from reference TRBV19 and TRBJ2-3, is DGGITQSPKYLFRKEGQNVTLSCEQNLNHDAMYWYRQDPGQGLRLIYYSQIVNDFQKGDIAEGYSVSREKKESFPLTVTSAQKNPTAFYLCASRAASTDTQYFGPGTRLTVL.

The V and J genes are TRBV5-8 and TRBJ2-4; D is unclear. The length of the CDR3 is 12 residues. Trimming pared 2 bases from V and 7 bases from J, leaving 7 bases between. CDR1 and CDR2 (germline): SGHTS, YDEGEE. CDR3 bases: TGTGCCAGCAGCTTAGGTCGCAACATTCAGTACTTC. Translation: CASSLGRNIQYF. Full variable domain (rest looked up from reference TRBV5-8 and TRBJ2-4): EAGVTQSPTHLIKTRGQQATLRCSPISGHTSVYWYQQALGLGLQFLLWYDEGEERNRGNFPPRFSGRQFPNYSSELNVNALELEDSALYLCASSLGRNIQYFGAGTRLSVL.

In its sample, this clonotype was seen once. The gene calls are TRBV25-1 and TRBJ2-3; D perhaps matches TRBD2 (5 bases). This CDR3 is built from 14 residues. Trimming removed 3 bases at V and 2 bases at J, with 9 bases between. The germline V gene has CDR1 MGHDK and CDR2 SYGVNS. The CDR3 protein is CASSDSGITDTQYF. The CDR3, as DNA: TGTGCCAGCAGTGATTCGGGGATCACAGATACGCAGTATTTT.

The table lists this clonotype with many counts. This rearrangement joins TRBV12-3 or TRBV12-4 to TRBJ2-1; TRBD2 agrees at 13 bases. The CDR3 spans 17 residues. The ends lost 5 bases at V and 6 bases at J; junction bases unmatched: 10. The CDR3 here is CASSPGLAGPHFNEQFF. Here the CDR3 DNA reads TGTGCCAGCAGTCCGGGACTAGCGGGACCCCACTTCAATGAGCAGTTCTTC.

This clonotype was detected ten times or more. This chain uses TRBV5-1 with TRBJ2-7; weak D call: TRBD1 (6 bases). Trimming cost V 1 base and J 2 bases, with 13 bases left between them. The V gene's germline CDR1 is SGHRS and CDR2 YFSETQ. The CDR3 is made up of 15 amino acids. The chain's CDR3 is CASSLNADSAYEQYF. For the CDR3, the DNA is TGCGCCAGCAGCTTGAACGCGGACAGTGCCTACGAGCAGTACTTC.

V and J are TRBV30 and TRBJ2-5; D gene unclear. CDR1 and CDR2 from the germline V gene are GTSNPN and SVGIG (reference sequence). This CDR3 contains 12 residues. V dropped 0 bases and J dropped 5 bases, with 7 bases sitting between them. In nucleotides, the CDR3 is TGTGCCTGGAGTGTATCTCCGGAGACCCAGTACTTC. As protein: CAWSVSPETQYF.

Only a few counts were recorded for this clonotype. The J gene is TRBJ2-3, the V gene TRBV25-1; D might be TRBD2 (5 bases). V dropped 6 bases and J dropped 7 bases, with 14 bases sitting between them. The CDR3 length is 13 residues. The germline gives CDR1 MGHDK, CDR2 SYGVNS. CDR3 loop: CASRPVGGYTQYF. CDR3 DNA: TGTGCCAGCAGACCGGTCGGAGGTTATACGCAGTATTTT.

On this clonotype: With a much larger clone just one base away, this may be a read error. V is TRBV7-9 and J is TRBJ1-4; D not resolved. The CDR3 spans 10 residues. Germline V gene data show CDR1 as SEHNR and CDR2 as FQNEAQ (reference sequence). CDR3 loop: CASGYEELFF. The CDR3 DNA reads TGTGCCAGCGGGTATGAAGAACTGTTTTTT.

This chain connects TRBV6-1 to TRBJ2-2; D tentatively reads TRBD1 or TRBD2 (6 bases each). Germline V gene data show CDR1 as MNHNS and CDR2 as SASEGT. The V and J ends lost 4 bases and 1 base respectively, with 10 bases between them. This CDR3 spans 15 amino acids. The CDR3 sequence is CASSVEGGNTGELFF. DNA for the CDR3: TGTGCCAGCAGTGTGGAGGGGGGGAACACCGGGGAGCTGTTTTTT.

CDR3 bases: TGCGCCAGCAGTGGGCACAGGTCCAATCAGCCCCAGCATTTT. Translated: CASSGHRSNQPQHF. The chain recombines TRBV10-2 with TRBJ1-5, with D possibly being TRBD1 (5 bases). Trimming pared 4 bases from V and 3 bases from J, leaving 10 bases between. The CDR3 is made up of 14 amino acids. Germline loops: CDR1 WSHSY, CDR2 SAAADI.

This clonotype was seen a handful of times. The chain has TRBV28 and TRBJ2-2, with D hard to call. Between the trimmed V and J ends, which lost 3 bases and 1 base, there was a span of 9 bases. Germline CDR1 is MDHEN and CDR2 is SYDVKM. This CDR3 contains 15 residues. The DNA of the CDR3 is TGTGCCAGCAGTTTTGCCAGGAGGAACACCGGGGAGCTGTTTTTT. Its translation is CASSFARRNTGELFF.

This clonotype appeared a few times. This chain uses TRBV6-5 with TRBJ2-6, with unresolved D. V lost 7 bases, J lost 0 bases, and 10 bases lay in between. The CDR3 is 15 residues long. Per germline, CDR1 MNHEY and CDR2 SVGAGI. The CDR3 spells CASTDPSSGANVLTF. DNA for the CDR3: TGTGCCAGCACCGACCCGAGCTCTGGGGCCAACGTCCTGACTTTC.

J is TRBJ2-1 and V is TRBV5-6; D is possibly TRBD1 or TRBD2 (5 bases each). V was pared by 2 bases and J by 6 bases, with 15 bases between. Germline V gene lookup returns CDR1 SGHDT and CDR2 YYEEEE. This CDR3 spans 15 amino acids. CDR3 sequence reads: CASSFSGTPSNEQFF. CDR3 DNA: TGTGCCAGCAGCTTTTCCGGGACGCCTTCCAATGAGCAGTTCTTC.

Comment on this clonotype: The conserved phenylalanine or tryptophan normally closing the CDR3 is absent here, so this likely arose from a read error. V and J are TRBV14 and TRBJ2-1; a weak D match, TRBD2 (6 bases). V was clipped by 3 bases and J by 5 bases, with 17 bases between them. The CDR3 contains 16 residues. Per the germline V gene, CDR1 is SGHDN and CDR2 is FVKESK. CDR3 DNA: TGTGCCAGCAGCCAGAGACCGGGAGCACAGAACAATGAGCAGTTCCTC. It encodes CASSQRPGAQNNEQFL.

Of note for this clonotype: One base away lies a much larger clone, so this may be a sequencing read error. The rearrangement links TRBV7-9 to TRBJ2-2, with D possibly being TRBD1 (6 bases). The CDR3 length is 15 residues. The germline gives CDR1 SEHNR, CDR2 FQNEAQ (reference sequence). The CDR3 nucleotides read TGTGCCAGCAGCCCAGGGGTAGCGAACACCGGGGAGCTGCTTTTT. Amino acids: CASSPGVANTGELLF.